One sample yielded the 24 T cell receptor beta chains listed below, sequenced in a study of response to subunit inactivated influenza vaccine. TCRdb re-called the RT-PCR reads through MiXCR, storing one row per CDR3 protein. Here the sample spans hundreds of thousands of distinct CDR3 sequences, approximately 17% being singletons. The sample consisted of CD4+ T cells sorted from PBMCs, taken less than 30 months after vaccination. These TCRs come from a man in his fifties or sixties who received an inactivated influenza vaccine.

This clonotype was found a few times. The CDR3 region has the DNA TGTGCCAGCAGCTTACTTGGGGACGGCTCCTACGAGCAGTACTTC. Protein: CASSLLGDGSYEQYF. J is TRBJ2-7 and V is TRBV7-2; the D gene could be TRBD1 or TRBD2 (5 bases each). Germline CDR1 and CDR2: SGHTA and FQGNSA. The CDR3 extends over 15 amino acids. The V gene lost 2 bases and the J gene lost 0 bases, with 11 bases spanning the gap.

This clonotype appeared a few times. The chain employs TRBV4-3 and TRBJ2-3; no reliable D call. The V gene lost 8 bases and the J gene lost 0 bases, with 9 bases spanning the gap. Germline V gives CDR1 LGHNA, CDR2 YSLEER. The CDR3 spans 13 residues. The CDR3 DNA is TGCGCCAGCGCTGCCGGGAGCACAGATACGCAGTATTTT. This translates into CASAAGSTDTQYF.

The rearrangement uses TRBV6-1 and TRBJ2-7; D is possibly TRBD2 (5 bases). CDR3 size: 13 residues. Germline V gene sequence: CDR1 MNHNS, CDR2 SASEGT. V lost 4 bases and J lost 10, with 17 bases in between. The CDR3 spells CASSVPGEPTQYF. As DNA, the CDR3 is TGTGCCAGCAGTGTTCCCGGGGAGCCTACACAGTACTTC.

J is TRBJ2-3 and V is TRBV10-3; TRBD2 is a possible D gene (6 bases). The CDR3 is 15 residues long. The germline gives CDR1 ENHRY, CDR2 SYGVKD. V gave up 3 bases and J gave up 0 bases, with 10 bases separating them. The DNA for the CDR3 is TGTGCCATCAGTGACCTGGGGACTAGCACAGATACGCAGTATTTT. The encoded protein is CAISDLGTSTDTQYF.

The gene calls are TRBV20-1 and TRBJ2-1, with D perhaps matching TRBD1 or TRBD2 (6 bases each). V was cut by 6 bases and J by 8 bases, with 26 bases left in between. Germline V gene sequence: CDR1 DFQATT, CDR2 SNEGSKA (reference sequence). The CDR3 runs 16 residues. The CDR3 DNA is TGCAGTGCCCTTGACCGTACCGGAGGGGGGTATGATGAGCAGTTCTTC. It yields the protein CSALDRTGGGYDEQFF.

This clonotype has a handful of counts. V is TRBV5-1 and J is TRBJ2-7; maybe TRBD1 (6 bases). Germline V lookup: CDR1 SGHRS, CDR2 YFSETQ. This CDR3 is 14 amino acids long. V was trimmed by 0 bases and J by 3 bases, leaving 10 bases between them. CDR3 sequence: CASSLATQGYEQYF. In nucleotides, the CDR3 is TGCGCCAGCAGCTTGGCAACACAGGGCTACGAGCAGTACTTC.

J is TRBJ2-7 and V is TRBV7-2, with D possibly matching TRBD1 (6 bases). Germline lookup yields CDR1 SGHTA and CDR2 FQGNSA. Trimming removed 5 bases at V and 1 base at J, with 12 bases between. This CDR3 is built from 14 residues. This chain's CDR3 is CASSNDRFSYEQYF. DNA for the CDR3: TGTGCCAGCAGCAACGACAGGTTTTCCTACGAGCAGTACTTC.

This clonotype came up a few times. The chain links TRBV7-2 to TRBJ2-7; no clear D. V was trimmed by 5 bases and J by 4 bases, leaving 15 bases between them. The germline gives CDR1 SGHTA, CDR2 FQGNSA. CDR3 length: 14 amino acids. CDR3 loop: CASSSRLQEYEQYF. CDR3 sequence (DNA): TGTGCCAGCAGCAGTAGACTCCAAGAATACGAGCAGTACTTC. Complete variable domain (other parts from reference TRBV7-2 and TRBJ2-7): GAGVSQSPSNKVTEKGKDVELRCDPISGHTALYWYRQSLGQGLEFLIYFQGNSAPDKSGLPSDRFSAERTGGSVSTLTIQRTQQEDSAVYLCASSSRLQEYEQYFGPGTRLTVT.

CDR3 DNA: TGCGCCAGCAGCTTGGCGGGGAACGATGAGACCCAGTACTTC. Translating it yields CASSLAGNDETQYF. The chain employs TRBV5-1 and TRBJ2-5; the D gene is possibly TRBD2 (5 bases). This CDR3 has 14 amino acids. V was cut by 0 bases and J by 5 bases, with 11 bases left in between. Per germline, CDR1 SGHRS and CDR2 YFSETQ.

The rearrangement joins TRBV7-2 to TRBJ2-1; 8 nucleotides line up with TRBD1. Germline V gene lookup returns CDR1 SGHTA and CDR2 FQGNSA. Trimming took 0 bases from V and 0 from J; bases not matched to a gene: 4. The CDR3 is 17 residues long. Here the CDR3 DNA reads TGTGCCAGCAGCTTAGCGGGGACAGGTCGCTCCTACAATGAGCAGTTCTTC. This codes for CASSLAGTGRSYNEQFF.

Ten or more counts support this clonotype. The rearrangement joins TRBV15 to TRBJ1-2; a possible D gene is TRBD1 (5 bases). Per the germline V gene, CDR1 is LNHNV and CDR2 is YYDKDF (reference sequence). CDR3 length equals 14 residues. Between the trimmed V and J ends, which lost 5 bases and 4 bases, there was a span of 14 bases. CDR3 region: CATSGRGTAYGYTF. The CDR3 DNA sequence: TGTGCCACCAGCGGGCGTGGGACCGCCTATGGCTACACCTTC.

This clonotype was counted only a few times. One end of the junction varies from germline; a read error may be responsible. The chain joins TRBV12-3 or TRBV12-4 to TRBJ2-3; 10 bases map to TRBD2. This CDR3 has 15 residues. The CDR3: CASSLAGDRTDTQYF. The CDR3 DNA reads as TGTGCCAGCAGTCTAGCGGGGGATCGCACAGATACGCAGTATTTT.

J is TRBJ2-1 and V is TRBV9; TRBD2 matches 13 bases. The length of the CDR3 is 17 residues. The junction had 9 bases not matched to a gene; V was cut back by 2 bases and J by 7 bases. The germline CDR1 and CDR2 sequences are SGDLS and YYNGEE. CDR3 nucleotide sequence: TGTGCCAGCAGCGTCTCAATCGGGACTAGCGGGGAGAATGAGCAGTTCTTC. Its translation is CASSVSIGTSGENEQFF.

The chain joins TRBV20-1 to TRBJ2-5; D is undetermined. V gave up 3 bases and J gave up 3 bases, with 11 bases separating them. The CDR3 is 13 residues long. Germline CDR1 and CDR2: DFQATT and SNEGSKA (reference sequence). The CDR3 here is CSASRAAKETQYF. CDR3 in DNA: TGCAGTGCTAGCCGGGCCGCAAAAGAGACCCAGTACTTC.

The sample holds a few counts of this clonotype. The V and J genes are TRBV10-3 and TRBJ2-7; the D gene is possibly TRBD2 (6 bases). The length of the CDR3 is 14 residues. V gave up 4 bases and J gave up 3 bases, with 13 bases separating them. Germline V gives CDR1 ENHRY, CDR2 SYGVKD. The CDR3 is CAISGTNERYEQYF. In DNA, the CDR3 is TGTGCCATCAGTGGGACTAACGAACGCTACGAGCAGTACTTC.

The V gene is TRBV5-5, the J gene TRBJ1-5; 7 bases are a match to TRBD1. This CDR3 contains 13 residues. Germline assignment: CDR1 SGHKS and CDR2 YYEKEE (reference sequence). The junction had 1 base not matched to a gene; V was cut back by 0 bases and J by 7 bases. DNA for the CDR3: TGTGCCAGCAGCTTGGGGACAGGCCAGCCCCAGCATTTT. Translation gives CASSLGTGQPQHF.

In its sample, this clonotype was seen a few times. The V gene is TRBV28, the J gene TRBJ1-5; tentatively, D is TRBD1 (6 bases). Germline V lookup: CDR1 MDHEN, CDR2 SYDVKM. V lost 5 bases, J lost 5 bases, and 13 bases lay in between. This CDR3 is 14 amino acids long. The CDR3 nucleotides read TGTGCCAGCAGTAGGACGGGGGCGTATCAGCCCCAGCATTTT. It is translated as CASSRTGAYQPQHF.

This clonotype was seen only a few times. The V gene is TRBV7-9, the J gene TRBJ2-1, with 7 bases aligning to TRBD1. Germline-derived CDR1 and CDR2 are SEHNR and FQNEAQ (reference sequence). J gave up 6 bases and V 5 bases, and 7 bases lay outside the gene matches. The length of the CDR3 is 14 residues. The CDR3 spells CASSTYRGGNEQFF. The CDR3 DNA sequence: TGTGCCAGCAGCACCTACAGGGGTGGCAATGAGCAGTTCTTC.

The chain combines TRBV25-1 with TRBJ2-5; 12 nucleotides align to TRBD2. Per germline, CDR1 MGHDK and CDR2 SYGVNS. The ends lost 5 bases at V and 4 bases at J; junction bases unmatched: 5. CDR3 size: 15 residues. CDR3 loop: CASSFLAGGGETQYF. CDR3 in DNA: TGTGCCAGCAGTTTTCTAGCGGGAGGGGGAGAGACCCAGTACTTC.

The table lists this clonotype with a few counts. The chain links TRBV20-1 to TRBJ2-7; 10 bases are shared with TRBD1. Germline values: CDR1 DFQATT, CDR2 SNEGSKA (reference sequence). The CDR3 contains 14 residues. V shed 2 bases and J 4 bases; nucleotides not matched to a gene: 5. This CDR3 is CSARRTGGIYEQYF. The CDR3 DNA sequence: TGCAGTGCTAGACGGACAGGGGGGATATACGAGCAGTACTTC.

This rearrangement joins TRBV29-1 to TRBJ2-7; the D gene is possibly TRBD1 (6 bases). V was clipped by 6 bases and J by 0 bases, with 24 bases between them. This CDR3 is 17 amino acids long. CDR1 is SQVTM and CDR2 is ANQGSEA in the germline V gene. The CDR3 DNA sequence: TGCAGCGTCCAAAGCGAGAGGGGGTCGGGCCACTCCTACGAGCAGTACTTC. As protein: CSVQSERGSGHSYEQYF.

The gene calls are TRBV5-1 and TRBJ1-2; D is unclear. Trimming removed 4 bases at V and 8 bases at J, with 9 bases between. Per germline, CDR1 SGHRS and CDR2 YFSETQ. CDR3 length: 11 residues. CDR3 nucleotide sequence: TGCGCCAGCAGCAGAGGGATGGGCTACACCTTC. Translating gives CASSRGMGYTF.

This clonotype came up a few times. The J gene is TRBJ1-2, the V gene TRBV2; 9 bases align to TRBD1. The V and J ends lost 2 bases and 10 bases, in that order; junction bases with no gene match: 11. This CDR3 comprises 15 residues. The germline gives CDR1 SNHLY, CDR2 FYNNEI. CDR3 in amino acids: CASSERRGTGLLYTF. The CDR3 DNA is TGTGCCAGCAGTGAACGTAGGGGGACAGGGCTCCTCTACACCTTC. The whole variable domain, remainder taken from reference TRBV2 and TRBJ1-2, is EPEVTQTPSHQVTQMGQEVILRCVPISNHLYFYWYRQILGQKVEFLVSFYNNEISEKSEIFDDQFSVERPDGSNFTLKIRSTKLEDSAMYFCASSERRGTGLLYTFGSGTRLTVV.

This clonotype came up a few times. This sequence joins TRBV7-9 and TRBJ2-5, with D possibly matching TRBD1 (5 bases). Trimming left V 0 bases short and J 1 base short, with 9 bases between. Germline lookup yields CDR1 SEHNR and CDR2 FQNEAQ (reference sequence). The CDR3 runs to 15 residues. CDR3 nucleotide sequence: TGTGCCAGCAGCTTAGCTGTCAGGGCCCAAGAGACCCAGTACTTC. Translation: CASSLAVRAQETQYF.